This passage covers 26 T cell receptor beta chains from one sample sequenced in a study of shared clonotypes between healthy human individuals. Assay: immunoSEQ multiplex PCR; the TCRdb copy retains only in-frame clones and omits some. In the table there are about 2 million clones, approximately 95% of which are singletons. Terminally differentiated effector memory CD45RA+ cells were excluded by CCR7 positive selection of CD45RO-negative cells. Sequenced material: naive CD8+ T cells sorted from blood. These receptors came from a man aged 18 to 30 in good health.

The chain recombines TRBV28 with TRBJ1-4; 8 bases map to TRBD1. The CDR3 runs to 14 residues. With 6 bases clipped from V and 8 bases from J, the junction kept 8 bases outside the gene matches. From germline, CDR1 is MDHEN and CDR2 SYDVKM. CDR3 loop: CASSLGQGWEKLFF. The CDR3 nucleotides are TGTGCCAGCAGCCTCGGACAGGGCTGGGAAAAACTGTTTTTT.

CDR3 sequence reads: CASSLINHGGGVGETQYF. The CDR3 DNA reads TGTGCCAGCAGTCTGATCAACCACGGAGGAGGGGTCGGGGAGACCCAGTACTTC. The chain couples TRBV28 to TRBJ2-5, with a possible D match to TRBD2 (6 bases). Trimming cost V 5 bases and J 5 bases, with 27 bases left between them. CDR3 length: 18 residues. From germline, CDR1 is MDHEN and CDR2 SYDVKM.

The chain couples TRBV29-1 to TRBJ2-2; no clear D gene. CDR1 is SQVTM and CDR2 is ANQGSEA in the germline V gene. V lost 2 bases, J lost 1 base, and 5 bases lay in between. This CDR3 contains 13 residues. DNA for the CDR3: TGCAGCGTTGAACTAGTGAACACCGGGGAGCTGTTTTTT. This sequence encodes CSVELVNTGELFF.

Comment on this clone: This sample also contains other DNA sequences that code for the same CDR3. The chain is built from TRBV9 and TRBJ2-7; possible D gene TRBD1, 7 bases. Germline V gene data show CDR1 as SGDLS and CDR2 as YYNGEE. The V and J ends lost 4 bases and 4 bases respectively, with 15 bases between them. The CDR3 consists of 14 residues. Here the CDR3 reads CASSPGGTAYEQYF. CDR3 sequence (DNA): TGTGCCAGCAGCCCAGGGGGGACCGCGTACGAGCAGTACTTC.

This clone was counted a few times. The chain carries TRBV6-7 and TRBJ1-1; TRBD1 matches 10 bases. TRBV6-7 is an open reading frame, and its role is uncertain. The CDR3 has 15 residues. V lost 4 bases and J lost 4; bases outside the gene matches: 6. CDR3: CASSCYRDRGTEAFF. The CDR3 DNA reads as TGTGCCAGCAGTTGTTACCGGGACAGGGGCACTGAAGCTTTCTTT.

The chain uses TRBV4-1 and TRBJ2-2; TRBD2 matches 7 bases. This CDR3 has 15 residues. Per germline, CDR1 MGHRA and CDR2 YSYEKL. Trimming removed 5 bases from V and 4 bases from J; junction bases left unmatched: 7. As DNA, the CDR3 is TGCGCCAGCAGCAAGGGCCCGGGGGGCACCGGGGAGCTGTTTTTT. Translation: CASSKGPGGTGELFF.

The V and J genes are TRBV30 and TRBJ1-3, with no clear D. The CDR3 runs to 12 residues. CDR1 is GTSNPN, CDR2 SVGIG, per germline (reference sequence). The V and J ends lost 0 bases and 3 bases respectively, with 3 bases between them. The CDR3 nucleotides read TGTGCCTGGAGTGTAAATGGAAACACCATATATTTT. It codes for CAWSVNGNTIYF.

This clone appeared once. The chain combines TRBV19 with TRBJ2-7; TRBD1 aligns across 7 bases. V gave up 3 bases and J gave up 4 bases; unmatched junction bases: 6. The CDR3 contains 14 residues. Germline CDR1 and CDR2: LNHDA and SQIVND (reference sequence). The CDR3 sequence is CASSIEDRMYEQYF. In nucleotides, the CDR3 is TGTGCCAGTAGTATTGAGGACAGGATGTACGAGCAGTACTTC.

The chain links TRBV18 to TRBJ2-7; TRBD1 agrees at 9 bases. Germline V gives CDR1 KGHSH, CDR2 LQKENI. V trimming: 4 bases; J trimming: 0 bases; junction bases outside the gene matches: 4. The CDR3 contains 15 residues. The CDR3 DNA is TGTGCCAGCTCACTAGAGACAGGGGGCTCCTACGAGCAGTACTTC. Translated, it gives CASSLETGGSYEQYF.

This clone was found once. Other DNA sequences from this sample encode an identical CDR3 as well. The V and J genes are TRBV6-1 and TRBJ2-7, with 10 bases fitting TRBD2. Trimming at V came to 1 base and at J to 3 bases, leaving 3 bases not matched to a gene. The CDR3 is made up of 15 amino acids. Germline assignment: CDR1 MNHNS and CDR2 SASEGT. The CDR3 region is CASSEEASGGYEQYF. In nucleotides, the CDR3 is TGTGCCAGCAGTGAAGAGGCTAGCGGGGGCTACGAGCAGTACTTC.

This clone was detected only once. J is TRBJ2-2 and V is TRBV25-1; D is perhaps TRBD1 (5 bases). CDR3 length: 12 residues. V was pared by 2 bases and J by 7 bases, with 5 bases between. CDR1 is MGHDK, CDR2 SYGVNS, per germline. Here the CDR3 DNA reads TGTGCCAGCAGTGAACAGGGCGGGGAGCTGTTTTTT. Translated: CASSEQGGELFF. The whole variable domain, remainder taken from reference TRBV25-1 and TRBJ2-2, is EADIYQTPRYLVIGTGKKITLECSQTMGHDKMYWYQQDPGMELHLIHYSYGVNSTEKGDLSSESTVSRIRTEHFPLTLESARPSHTSQYLCASSEQGGELFFGEGSRLTVL.

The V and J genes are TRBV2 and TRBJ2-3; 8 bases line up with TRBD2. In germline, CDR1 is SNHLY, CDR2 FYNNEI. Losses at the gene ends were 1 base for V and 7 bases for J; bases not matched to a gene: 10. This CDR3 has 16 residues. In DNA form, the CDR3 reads TGTGCCAGCAGTGAAGTTTCAGCGGGAGTCATGTATACGCAGTATTTT. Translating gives CASSEVSAGVMYTQYF.

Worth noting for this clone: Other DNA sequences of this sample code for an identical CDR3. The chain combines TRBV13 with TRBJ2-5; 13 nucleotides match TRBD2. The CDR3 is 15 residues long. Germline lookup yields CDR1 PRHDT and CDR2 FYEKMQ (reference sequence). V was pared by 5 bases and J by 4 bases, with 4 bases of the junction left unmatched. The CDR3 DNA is TGTGCCAGCAGCCCCCGGACTAGCGGGAGAGAGACCCAGTACTTC. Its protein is CASSPRTSGRETQYF.

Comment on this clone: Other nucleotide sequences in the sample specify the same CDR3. The CDR3 sequence is CASTPGSYYGYTF. The CDR3 DNA reads as TGTGCCAGCACTCCCGGCAGCTACTATGGCTACACCTTC. The gene calls are TRBV6-5 and TRBJ1-2, with D unclear. V lost 7 bases to trimming and J lost 3 bases, with 12 bases between them. This CDR3 comprises 13 residues. In germline, CDR1 is MNHEY, CDR2 SVGAGI.

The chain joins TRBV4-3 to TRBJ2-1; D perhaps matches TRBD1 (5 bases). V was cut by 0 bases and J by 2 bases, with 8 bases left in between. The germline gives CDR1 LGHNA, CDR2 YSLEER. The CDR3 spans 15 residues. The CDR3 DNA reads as TGCGCCAGCAGCCAAGACAGGGCCGCCTACAATGAGCAGTTCTTC. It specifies CASSQDRAAYNEQFF.

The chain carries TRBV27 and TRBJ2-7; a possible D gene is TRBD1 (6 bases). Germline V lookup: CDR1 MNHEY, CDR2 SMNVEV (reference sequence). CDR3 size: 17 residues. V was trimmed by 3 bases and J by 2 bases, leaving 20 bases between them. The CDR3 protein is CASSFQPPGERAYEQYF. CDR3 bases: TGTGCCAGCAGTTTTCAACCGCCAGGGGAAAGGGCCTACGAGCAGTACTTC.

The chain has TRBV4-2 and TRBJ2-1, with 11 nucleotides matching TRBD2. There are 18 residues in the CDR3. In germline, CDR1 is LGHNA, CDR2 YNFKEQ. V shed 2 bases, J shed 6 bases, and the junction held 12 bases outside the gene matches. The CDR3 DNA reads TGTGCCAGCAGCCAACCTGATATTGCTAGCGGGGGGTTCAATGAGCAGTTCTTC. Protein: CASSQPDIASGGFNEQFF.

The CDR3 nucleotides read TGCGCCAGCAGACTTACAGGGAATTGGAATGAGCAGTTCTTC. Protein product: CASRLTGNWNEQFF. This chain connects TRBV5-1 to TRBJ2-1, with D perhaps matching TRBD1 (6 bases). Per the germline V gene, CDR1 is SGHRS and CDR2 is YFSETQ. The CDR3 is made up of 14 amino acids. The V end was cut by 5 bases, the J end by 7 bases, with 16 bases between.

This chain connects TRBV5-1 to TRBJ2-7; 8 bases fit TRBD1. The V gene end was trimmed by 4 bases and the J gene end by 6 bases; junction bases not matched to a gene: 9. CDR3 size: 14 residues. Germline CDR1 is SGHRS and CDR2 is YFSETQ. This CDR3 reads CASSLRQGASEQYF. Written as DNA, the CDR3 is TGCGCCAGCAGCCTTCGGCAGGGGGCTTCCGAGCAGTACTTC.

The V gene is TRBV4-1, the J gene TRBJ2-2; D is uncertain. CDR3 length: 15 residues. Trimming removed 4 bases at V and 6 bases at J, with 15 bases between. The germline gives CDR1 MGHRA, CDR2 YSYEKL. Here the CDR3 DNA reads TGCGCCAGCAGCCTAAAAGATACGGATTCCGGGGAGCTGTTTTTT. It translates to CASSLKDTDSGELFF.

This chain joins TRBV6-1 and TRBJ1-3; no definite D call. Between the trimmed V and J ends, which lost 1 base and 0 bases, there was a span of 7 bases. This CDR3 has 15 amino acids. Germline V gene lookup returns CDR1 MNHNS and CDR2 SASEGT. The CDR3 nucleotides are TGTGCCAGCAGTGAAGGAGGCATCTCTGGAAACACCATATATTTT. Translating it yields CASSEGGISGNTIYF.

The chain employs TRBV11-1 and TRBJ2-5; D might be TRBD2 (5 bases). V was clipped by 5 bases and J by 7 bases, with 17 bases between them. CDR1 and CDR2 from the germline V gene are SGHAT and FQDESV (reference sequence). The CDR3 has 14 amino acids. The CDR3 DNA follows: TGTGCCAGCAGCAGGTCGGGGTCTCGGGGGACCCAGTACTTC. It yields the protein CASSRSGSRGTQYF.

CDR3 protein: CASSHSGHDYNEQFF. CDR3 DNA sequence: TGCGCCAGCAGCCATTCGGGACACGACTACAATGAGCAGTTCTTC. The chain couples TRBV5-1 to TRBJ2-1; tentatively, D is TRBD1 (6 bases). CDR1 and CDR2 from the germline V gene are SGHRS and YFSETQ. The V end was cut by 4 bases, the J end by 3 bases, with 14 bases between. This CDR3 spans 15 amino acids.

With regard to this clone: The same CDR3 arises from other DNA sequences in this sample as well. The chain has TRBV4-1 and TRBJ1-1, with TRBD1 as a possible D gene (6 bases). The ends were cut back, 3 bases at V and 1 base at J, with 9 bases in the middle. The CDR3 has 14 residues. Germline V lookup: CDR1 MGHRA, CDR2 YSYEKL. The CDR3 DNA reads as TGCGCCAGCAGCCAGGTACAGGGGAACACTGAAGCTTTCTTT. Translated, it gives CASSQVQGNTEAFF.

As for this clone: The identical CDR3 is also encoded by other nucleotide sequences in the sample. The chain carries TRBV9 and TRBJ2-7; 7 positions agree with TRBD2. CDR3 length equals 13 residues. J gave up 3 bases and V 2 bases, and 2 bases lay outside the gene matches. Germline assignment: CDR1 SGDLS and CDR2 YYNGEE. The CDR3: CASSVGGNYEQYF. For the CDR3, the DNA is TGTGCCAGCAGCGTGGGGGGGAACTACGAGCAGTACTTC. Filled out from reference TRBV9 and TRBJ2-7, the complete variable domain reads DSGVTQTPKHLITATGQRVTLRCSPRSGDLSVYWYQQSLDQGLQFLIQYYNGEERAKGNILERFSAQQFPDLHSELNLSSLELGDSALYFCASSVGGNYEQYFGPGTRLTVT.

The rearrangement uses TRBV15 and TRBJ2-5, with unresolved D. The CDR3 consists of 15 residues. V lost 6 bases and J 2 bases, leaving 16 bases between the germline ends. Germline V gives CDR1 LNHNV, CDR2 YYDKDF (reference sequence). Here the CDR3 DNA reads TGTGCCACCAGACTGGACCACAGCTTTCAAGAGACCCAGTACTTC. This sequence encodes CATRLDHSFQETQYF. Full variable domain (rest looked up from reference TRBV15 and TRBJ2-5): DAMVIQNPRYQVTQFGKPVTLSCSQTLNHNVMYWYQQKSSQAPKLLFHYYDKDFNNEADTPDNFQSRRPNTSFCFLDIRSPGLGDTAMYLCATRLDHSFQETQYFGPGTRLLVL.